Sequencing of this TCR beta chain was carried out in a study of CD4+ T cells in melanoma. General study points: CD8+ T cell, macrophage and B cell function reportedly correlated with neoantigen-specific CD4+ T cells.

This CDR3 has 16 amino acids. Germline lookup yields CDR1 SEHNR and CDR2 FQNEAQ (reference sequence). After removal of 5 bases from V and 0 bases from J, the junction contained 3 bases not matched to a gene. Produced via immunoSEQ multiplex PCR; TCRdb's table is partial and in-frame only. The sample holds tens of thousands of clones; more than 60% are singletons and the top ten take approximately 5%. This clone was seen repeatedly, ten times or more. The antigen is not known. The sequencing input was tumor tissue. The source of this sequence is a human donor with melanoma. The chain carries TRBV7-9 and TRBJ1-3; 11 bases are a match to TRBD1. The CDR3 region has the DNA TGTGCCAGCAGCGGACAGGGGGCGATCTCTGGAAACACCATATATTTT. Residues: CASSGQGAISGNTIYF.